The 23 T cell receptor beta chains below come from one sample, sequenced in a study of shared clonotypes between healthy human individuals. Some clones are missing from TCRdb's copy, which holds only in-frame ones; the method was immunoSEQ multiplex PCR. Counted here are hundreds of thousands of clones, 55% to 85% occurring once; the ten biggest clones make up 1.5% to 2%. Sequenced sample: memory CD4+ T cells sorted from blood. Specified subset: CD45RA-negative fraction. Source of these receptors: a woman in her 30s in good health.

This clone appeared a few times. The V and J genes are TRBV25-1 and TRBJ2-1; D unresolved. Trimming pared 7 bases from V and 7 bases from J, leaving 11 bases between. Germline V CDR1 and CDR2: MGHDK, SYGVNS. CDR3 length equals 12 residues. DNA for the CDR3: TGTGCCAGCATGACGCTAAGTAATGAGCAGTTCTTC. Translated: CASMTLSNEQFF.

The chain joins TRBV25-1 to TRBJ2-3, with D hard to call. Germline V CDR1 and CDR2: MGHDK, SYGVNS. Trimming took 3 bases from V and 2 from J, leaving 6 bases between them. The CDR3 consists of 13 residues. The CDR3 nucleotides read TGTGCCAGCAGTGACCGAAACACAGATACGCAGTATTTT. Protein: CASSDRNTDTQYF.

The CDR3 DNA follows: TGTGCCAGCAGTTCCCGAAGGGAGGGCAATCAGCCCCAGCATTTT. Translated: CASSSRREGNQPQHF. V is TRBV28 and J is TRBJ1-5, with no clear D. Trimming removed 4 bases from V and 2 bases from J, with 12 bases in between. Germline CDR1 MDHEN, CDR2 SYDVKM. This CDR3 has 15 amino acids. Full variable domain (outside the CDR3, taken from reference TRBV28 and TRBJ1-5): DVKVTQSSRYLVKRTGEKVFLECVQDMDHENMFWYRQDPGLGLRLIYFSYDVKMKEKGDIPEGYSVSREKKERFSLILESASTNQTSMYLCASSSRREGNQPQHFGDGTRLSIL.

This clone has a count of ten or more. The chain links TRBV6-4 to TRBJ2-1; D unclear. This CDR3 contains 13 residues. Trimming pared 6 bases from V and 6 bases from J, leaving 12 bases between. CDR1 MRHNA and CDR2 SNTAGT come from the germline V gene. The CDR3 bases are TGTGCCAGCAGCCCTGGTAGTGCCAATGAGCAGTTCTTC. This translates into CASSPGSANEQFF.

V usage is TRBV29-1 and J usage is TRBJ1-2, with D perhaps TRBD1 (5 bases). The V end lost 4 bases, the J end lost 3 bases, and 9 bases lay between the germline ends. Germline V gene data show CDR1 as SQVTM and CDR2 as ANQGSEA. CDR3 size: 12 residues. Here the CDR3 DNA reads TGCAGCGTTGGGGACTCCGACTATGGCTACACCTTC. This sequence encodes CSVGDSDYGYTF.

This clone appeared once. The chain is built from TRBV30 and TRBJ2-7; 10 nucleotides align to TRBD2. This CDR3 has 18 amino acids. Looked up from germline, CDR1 is GTSNPN and CDR2 is SVGIG (reference sequence). With 2 bases clipped from V and 5 bases from J, the junction kept 18 bases outside the gene matches. The CDR3 loop is CAWSRMRTSGHPLNEQYF. The CDR3 coding sequence is TGTGCCTGGAGTCGAATGAGGACTAGCGGCCACCCTTTGAACGAGCAGTACTTC.

This clone was seen a single time. V usage is TRBV6-1 and J usage is TRBJ2-1, with D uncertain. CDR1 is MNHNS and CDR2 is SASEGT in the germline V gene. The germline V and J ends were trimmed by 4 bases and 4 bases, with 17 bases remaining between them. This CDR3 has 16 residues. CDR3 in DNA: TGTGCCAGCAGTGCCCTCTCAATTGGCTATTACAATGAGCAGTTCTTC. It is translated as CASSALSIGYYNEQFF.

V usage is TRBV6-6 and J usage is TRBJ2-1; 11 positions match TRBD2. The ends lost 5 bases at V and 7 bases at J; junction bases unmatched: 7. Germline CDR1 MNHNY, CDR2 SVGAGI (reference sequence). The length of the CDR3 is 15 residues. CDR3 coding DNA: TGTGCCAGCAGTAGATTAGCGGGAGGGCCAAATGAGCAGTTCTTC. Translated, it gives CASSRLAGGPNEQFF.

This clone came up once. This CDR3 reads CASSPPDSRDDEQYF. In DNA form, the CDR3 reads TGCGCCAGCAGCCCACCTGACAGCCGGGACGACGAGCAGTACTTC. The rearrangement joins TRBV5-1 to TRBJ2-7, with D perhaps assigned TRBD1 or TRBD2 (5 bases each). This CDR3 region has 15 residues. V was clipped by 4 bases and J by 5 bases, with 19 bases between them. The V gene's germline CDR1 is SGHRS and CDR2 YFSETQ.

This chain uses TRBV28 with TRBJ1-1, with a possible D match to TRBD1 (6 bases). Looked up from germline, CDR1 is MDHEN and CDR2 is SYDVKM. This CDR3 spans 15 amino acids. V lost 6 bases and J 3 bases, leaving 17 bases between the germline ends. The CDR3 loop reads CASSSPAGGDTEAFF. In nucleotides, the CDR3 is TGTGCCAGCAGCTCCCCCGCCGGGGGCGACACTGAAGCTTTCTTT.

This clone was seen a handful of times. The sample holds other DNA sequences that translate to the same CDR3. The chain couples TRBV11-3 to TRBJ2-1, with D possibly TRBD2 on 5 matching bases. The CDR3 spans 14 residues. Germline CDR1 and CDR2: SGHNT and YENEEA. V lost 1 base and J lost 4, with 8 bases in between. The CDR3 DNA follows: TGTGCCAGCAGCTTAGCGGGCGGGTACAATGAGCAGTTCTTC. Its protein product is CASSLAGGYNEQFF.

As to this clone: Other DNA sequences within the sample encode an identical CDR3. The chain recombines TRBV6-5 with TRBJ2-7, with D tentatively TRBD1 (5 bases). Germline CDR1 MNHEY, CDR2 SVGAGI. The V gene lost 0 bases and the J gene lost 4 bases, with 7 bases spanning the gap. The CDR3 sequence is 13 residues long. The CDR3 nucleotides read TGTGCCAGCAGTTACTCGACAGATTACGAGCAGTACTTC. Protein: CASSYSTDYEQYF.

V gene TRBV7-9 combines with J gene TRBJ1-1; 7 bases are a match to TRBD1. This CDR3 is 13 amino acids long. Germline V gene lookup returns CDR1 SEHNR and CDR2 FQNEAQ (reference sequence). Trimming took 5 bases from V and 3 from J; bases not matched to a gene: 3. The CDR3 DNA reads as TGTGCCAGCAGCCTAGACAGGGACACTGAAGCTTTCTTT. Amino acids: CASSLDRDTEAFF.

The chain joins TRBV5-1 to TRBJ1-4; TRBD1 aligns across 7 bases. Germline V gene lookup returns CDR1 SGHRS and CDR2 YFSETQ. Germline trimming cut 2 bases from V and 4 bases from J; bases unmatched to any gene: 5. This CDR3 contains 15 residues. The CDR3 sequence: CASSLMGQLNEKLFF. CDR3 in DNA: TGCGCCAGCAGCTTAATGGGACAGCTTAATGAAAAACTGTTTTTT.

This clone has only one observation. The genes are TRBV7-6 and TRBJ2-1, with TRBD1 matching 8 bases. CDR3 size: 17 residues. Germline CDR1 reads SGHVS; CDR2 reads FNYEAQ. The ends lost 5 bases at V and 5 bases at J; junction bases unmatched: 14. The CDR3 DNA is TGTGCCAGCAGCACAACATTCGGGCAGGGGGCCCACAATGAGCAGTTCTTC. The encoded protein is CASSTTFGQGAHNEQFF.

The chain employs TRBV2 and TRBJ1-5; 7 nucleotides agree with TRBD1. This CDR3 comprises 14 residues. In germline, CDR1 is SNHLY, CDR2 FYNNEI. J gave up 2 bases and V 6 bases, and 4 bases lay outside the gene matches. In nucleotides, the CDR3 is TGTGCCAGCAGGGAACAGGGGCGCAATCAGCCCCAGCATTTT. Protein product: CASREQGRNQPQHF.

This clone was counted many times. The gene calls are TRBV5-1 and TRBJ1-2, with D possibly being TRBD1 (6 bases). The V end was cut by 1 base, the J end by 8 bases, with 12 bases between. CDR1 and CDR2 from the germline V gene are SGHRS and YFSETQ. CDR3 length: 13 amino acids. The CDR3 DNA is TGCGCCAGCAGCTTGAAGACAGGACGGGGCTACACCTTC. Its protein is CASSLKTGRGYTF.

CDR3: CASSIIRGEKLFF. The CDR3 DNA reads TGTGCCAGTAGTATCATTCGGGGTGAAAAACTGTTTTTT. The V and J genes are TRBV19 and TRBJ1-4; D unclear. The V gene's germline CDR1 is LNHDA and CDR2 SQIVND (reference sequence). V was clipped by 3 bases and J by 7 bases, with 9 bases between them. The CDR3 covers 13 residues.

This clone was picked up many times. V and J are TRBV15 and TRBJ2-1; D unclear. Trimming pared 5 bases from V and 0 bases from J, leaving 11 bases between. CDR3 size: 15 residues. Per germline, CDR1 LNHNV and CDR2 YYDKDF (reference sequence). The CDR3 sequence: CATSVQRSSYNEQFF. As DNA, the CDR3 is TGTGCCACCAGCGTACAGAGGAGCTCCTACAATGAGCAGTTCTTC.

V and J are TRBV28 and TRBJ2-3; D is perhaps TRBD2 (7 bases). The CDR3 spans 14 residues. Germline CDR1 MDHEN, CDR2 SYDVKM. The V end was cut by 5 bases, the J end by 5 bases, with 14 bases between. Here the CDR3 reads CASSKGGGEDTQYF. CDR3 in DNA: TGTGCCAGCAGTAAGGGAGGGGGGGAAGATACGCAGTATTTT. Full variable domain (outside the CDR3, taken from reference TRBV28 and TRBJ2-3): DVKVTQSSRYLVKRTGEKVFLECVQDMDHENMFWYRQDPGLGLRLIYFSYDVKMKEKGDIPEGYSVSREKKERFSLILESASTNQTSMYLCASSKGGGEDTQYFGPGTRLTVL.

The chain joins TRBV5-1 to TRBJ2-1, with TRBD2 matching 10 bases. This CDR3 has 15 residues. Germline assignment: CDR1 SGHRS and CDR2 YFSETQ. V gave up 7 bases and J gave up 9 bases; unmatched junction bases: 13. CDR3 nucleotide sequence: TGCGCCAGCGGGCCGGCTAGCGGGAGAAACGGTGAGCAGTTCTTC. This encodes CASGPASGRNGEQFF.

The chain has TRBV5-6 and TRBJ2-7, with D tentatively TRBD1 (6 bases). Trimming pared 4 bases from V and 2 bases from J, leaving 7 bases between. The CDR3 loop spans 12 amino acids. The germline gives CDR1 SGHDT, CDR2 YYEEEE. CDR3 region: CASSRQAYEQYF. The CDR3 DNA reads as TGTGCCAGCAGCCGACAGGCCTACGAGCAGTACTTC. The full variable domain, in which reference TRBV5-6 and TRBJ2-7 provide the parts outside the CDR3, is DAGVTQSPTHLIKTRGQQVTLRCSPKSGHDTVSWYQQALGQGPQFIFQYYEEEERQRGNFPDRFSGHQFPNYSSELNVNALLLGDSALYLCASSRQAYEQYFGPGTRLTVT.

This sequence joins TRBV5-1 and TRBJ2-7, with TRBD2 identical over 14 bases. The CDR3 is made up of 16 amino acids. The trim removed 2 bases at V and 9 bases at J, leaving 10 bases unmatched. Germline CDR1 and CDR2: SGHRS and YFSETQ. This CDR3 reads CASSFGLAGGMSGQYF. The DNA of the CDR3 is TGCGCCAGCAGCTTCGGACTAGCGGGAGGAATGTCGGGGCAGTACTTC.